The next 2 T cell receptor beta chains were all read from a single sample in a study of response to subunit inactivated influenza vaccine. A single record per CDR3 protein comes from TCRdb applying MiXCR to the RT-PCR reads. Of a few hundred thousand distinct CDR3 sequences in the sample, 11% to 15% were seen once. Sample: PBMCs from blood, taken 12 days after vaccination. All receptors derive from a man over 45 who received an inactivated influenza vaccine.

The CDR3 DNA sequence: TGTGCCAGCAGCCCCTCCGGATTGAGCAATCAGCCCCAGCATTTT. Amino acid sequence: CASSPSGLSNQPQHF. The chain has TRBV7-2 and TRBJ1-5; D gene ambiguous. Germline V gene sequence: CDR1 SGHTA, CDR2 FQGNSA. This CDR3 region has 15 residues. The V end was cut by 5 bases, the J end by 1 base, with 12 bases between.

V is TRBV11-2 and J is TRBJ1-2, with TRBD1 matching over 10 bases. The CDR3 has 15 residues. The ends lost 6 bases at V and 7 bases at J; junction bases unmatched: 11. The V gene's germline CDR1 is SGHAT and CDR2 FQNNGV. CDR3 nucleotides: TGTGCCAGCAGGACTCTCCGGGACAGGGGTCGTGGCTACACCTTC. Amino acid sequence: CASRTLRDRGRGYTF.